The 22 T cell receptor beta chains below all came from one sample that was sequenced in a study of OX40 agonist ivuxolimab in advanced cancers. The table came from immunoSEQ multiplex PCR; TCRdb's copy has only in-frame clones and leaves some out. Of around 21,000 clones in the sample, around 80% were seen once. The sample here was CD4+ or CD8+ T cells sorted from blood, taken in a trial of the OX40 agonist ivuxolimab. Receptor source: an adult with an advanced solid tumor such as melanoma, head and neck, liver or kidney cancer.

The rearrangement links TRBV25-1 to TRBJ2-7; TRBD1 might be the D (5 bases). Trimming took 10 bases from V and 4 from J, leaving 23 bases between them. The CDR3 contains 15 residues. CDR1 and CDR2 (germline): MGHDK, SYGVNS. In DNA form, the CDR3 reads TGTGCCACCCAGGGCCTCAAGGTTCTCCTTTACGAGCAGTACTTC. Translated, it gives CATQGLKVLLYEQYF.

The chain uses TRBV14 and TRBJ1-5; D not resolved. V lost 2 bases and J 0 bases, leaving 8 bases between the germline ends. The CDR3 extends over 15 amino acids. Germline loops: CDR1 SGHDN, CDR2 FVKESK. This chain's CDR3 is CASSQSISSNQPQHF. The CDR3 nucleotides are TGTGCCAGCAGCCAATCTATATCTAGCAATCAGCCCCAGCATTTT.

The count of this clone is one. V is TRBV4-2 and J is TRBJ1-2, with 10 bases that match TRBD1. CDR3 length: 16 amino acids. Germline values: CDR1 LGHNA, CDR2 YNFKEQ. V lost 0 bases to trimming and J lost 1 base; unmatched junction nucleotides: 2. CDR3 DNA: TGTGCCAGCAGCCAAGATGGACAGGGGGTTAACTATGGCTACACCTTC. Its translation: CASSQDGQGVNYGYTF.

The genes are TRBV28 and TRBJ1-3; no clear D gene. Trimming shortened V by 7 bases and J by 0 bases, and 7 bases separated the two germline ends. The CDR3 length is 13 residues. Per germline, CDR1 MDHEN and CDR2 SYDVKM. The CDR3 DNA reads TGTGCCAGCAAGAGGAACTCTGGAAACACCATATATTTT. This gives the protein CASKRNSGNTIYF.

The rearrangement joins TRBV2 to TRBJ2-7; no definite D call. Germline CDR1 SNHLY, CDR2 FYNNEI. V dropped 3 bases and J dropped 3 bases, with 9 bases sitting between them. There are 13 residues in the CDR3. The CDR3 reads CASSDYGYYEQYF. In nucleotides, the CDR3 is TGTGCCAGCAGTGACTACGGATACTACGAGCAGTACTTC.

V gene TRBV7-9 combines with J gene TRBJ2-3; unclear D gene. Germline V CDR1 and CDR2: SEHNR, FQNEAQ (reference sequence). This CDR3 has 18 amino acids. Trimming left V 2 bases short and J 0 bases short, with 18 bases between. The CDR3 loop is CASSLRKVALNSTDTQYF. The CDR3 DNA sequence: TGTGCCAGCAGCTTACGAAAGGTGGCGCTTAACAGCACAGATACGCAGTATTTT. Filled out from reference TRBV7-9 and TRBJ2-3, the complete variable domain reads DTGVSQNPRHKITKRGQNVTFRCDPISEHNRLYWYRQTLGQGPEFLTYFQNEAQLEKSRLLSDRFSAERPKGSFSTLEIQRTEQGDSAMYLCASSLRKVALNSTDTQYFGPGTRLTVL.

The chain recombines TRBV5-4 with TRBJ2-3, with D tentatively TRBD1 or TRBD2 (5 bases each). The CDR3 runs to 14 residues. V was cut by 7 bases and J by 0 bases, with 12 bases left in between. From germline, CDR1 is SGHNT and CDR2 YYREEE (reference sequence). DNA for the CDR3: TGTGCCAGCTCGGGACCACTCAGCACAGATACGCAGTATTTT. This sequence encodes CASSGPLSTDTQYF. Drawing the rest from reference TRBV5-4 and TRBJ2-3, the complete variable domain is ETGVTQSPTHLIKTRGQQVTLRCSSQSGHNTVSWYQQALGQGPQFIFQYYREEENGRGNFPPRFSGLQFPNYSSELNVNALELDDSALYLCASSGPLSTDTQYFGPGTRLTVL.

The genes are TRBV6-5 and TRBJ1-4; D is unclear. Germline V gene sequence: CDR1 MNHEY, CDR2 SVGAGI. Trimming cost V 6 bases and J 7 bases, with 15 bases left between them. This CDR3 has 14 residues. The CDR3 spells CASRNPRFGEKLFF. The CDR3 DNA reads TGTGCCAGCAGGAATCCCCGGTTTGGTGAAAAACTGTTTTTT.

The genes are TRBV29-1 and TRBJ2-7; D gene uncertain. CDR1 SQVTM and CDR2 ANQGSEA come from the germline V gene. The ends were cut back, 7 bases at V and 3 bases at J, with 13 bases in the middle. The CDR3 extends over 12 amino acids. The CDR3 bases are TGCAGCGGATCGGACGGATTCTACGAGCAGTACTTC. It specifies CSGSDGFYEQYF.

The genes are TRBV7-9 and TRBJ2-3; a weak D match, TRBD2 (5 bases). Trimming cost V 4 bases and J 4 bases, with 12 bases left between them. The CDR3 runs 14 residues. Germline CDR1 and CDR2: SEHNR and FQNEAQ (reference sequence). The CDR3 region has the DNA TGTGCCAGCAGCTCAACCACTAGGGCAGATACGCAGTATTTT. It specifies CASSSTTRADTQYF.

The chain uses TRBV4-3 and TRBJ1-1; D is undetermined. Deletions cut 3 bases from V and 0 bases from J, with 8 bases between. This CDR3 has 14 amino acids. Germline V lookup: CDR1 LGHNA, CDR2 YSLEER. CDR3: CASSHIFMNTEAFF. CDR3 DNA: TGCGCCAGCAGCCACATATTCATGAACACTGAAGCTTTCTTT.

The V gene is TRBV6-5, the J gene TRBJ2-7; the match to TRBD2 covers 11 bases. V was clipped by 6 bases and J by 3 bases; unmatched bases: 4. CDR1 and CDR2 from the germline V gene are MNHEY and SVGAGI. This CDR3 spans 14 amino acids. The CDR3 reads CASSTGTSGYEQYF. The CDR3 region has the DNA TGTGCCAGCAGCACCGGGACTAGCGGCTACGAGCAGTACTTC.

The V gene is TRBV7-3, the J gene TRBJ2-2; 7 bases are shared with TRBD1. The CDR3 length is 14 residues. Germline CDR1 and CDR2: SGHTA and FQGTGA. Trimming took 3 bases from V and 6 from J; bases not matched to a gene: 4. Here the CDR3 reads CASSFRGQAGELFF. CDR3 bases: TGTGCCAGCAGCTTCCGAGGACAGGCCGGGGAGCTGTTTTTT.

J is TRBJ2-5 and V is TRBV7-9; TRBD1 aligns across 7 bases. Looked up from germline, CDR1 is SEHNR and CDR2 is FQNEAQ (reference sequence). There are 14 residues in the CDR3. The junction had 4 bases not matched to a gene; V was cut back by 5 bases and J by 1 base. The CDR3 loop reads CASSPGQLQETQYF. The CDR3 DNA reads as TGTGCCAGCAGCCCGGGACAGCTCCAAGAGACCCAGTACTTC. The variable domain in full, completed from reference TRBV7-9 and TRBJ2-5, reads DTGVSQNPRHKITKRGQNVTFRCDPISEHNRLYWYRQTLGQGPEFLTYFQNEAQLEKSRLLSDRFSAERPKGSFSTLEIQRTEQGDSAMYLCASSPGQLQETQYFGPGTRLLVL.

This chain uses TRBV6-5 with TRBJ2-3; TRBD2 matches 10 bases. The length of the CDR3 is 15 residues. Per the germline V gene, CDR1 is MNHEY and CDR2 is SVGAGI. The V and J ends lost 5 bases and 5 bases, in that order; junction bases with no gene match: 7. The CDR3 nucleotides read TGTGCCAGCAGTCCACTAGCGGGATATCGAGATACGCAGTATTTT. Residues: CASSPLAGYRDTQYF.

The CDR3 here is CASSLSRNTEAFF. The CDR3 nucleotides read TGTGCCAGCAGCTTAAGTAGGAACACTGAAGCTTTCTTT. This chain links TRBV7-9 with TRBJ1-1; D gene ambiguous. CDR3 length: 13 residues. CDR1 SEHNR and CDR2 FQNEAQ come from the germline V gene (reference sequence). Trimming removed 2 bases from V and 1 base from J, with 5 bases in between.

Only one count was recorded for this clone. The chain combines TRBV5-4 with TRBJ1-1; D is unresolved. V was pared by 2 bases and J by 1 base, with 12 bases between. Germline V gives CDR1 SGHNT, CDR2 YYREEE (reference sequence). This CDR3 contains 15 residues. The CDR3 spells CASSFSVNKNTEAFF. The CDR3 nucleotides read TGTGCCAGCAGCTTTTCCGTCAACAAGAACACTGAAGCTTTCTTT.

The chain employs TRBV6-5 and TRBJ1-1; 8 nucleotides line up with TRBD1. The CDR3 spans 13 residues. Germline trimming cut 7 bases from V and 4 bases from J; bases unmatched to any gene: 5. The V gene's germline CDR1 is MNHEY and CDR2 SVGAGI. The CDR3 DNA reads as TGTGCCAGCAATACAGGGGGGGCCACTGAAGCTTTCTTT. It yields the protein CASNTGGATEAFF.

This clone was found once. The chain combines TRBV5-4 with TRBJ2-7; 9 bases map to TRBD1. The CDR3 is 18 amino acids. V shed 4 bases and J 2 bases; nucleotides not matched to a gene: 16. Germline assignment: CDR1 SGHNT and CDR2 YYREEE (reference sequence). The CDR3 loop reads CASSTQPSTGGRAYEQYF. The CDR3 coding sequence is TGTGCCAGCAGCACCCAACCTTCGACAGGGGGGAGGGCCTACGAGCAGTACTTC.

The chain carries TRBV7-2 and TRBJ2-3; D unresolved. Between the trimmed V and J ends, which lost 5 bases and 1 base, there was a span of 16 bases. Germline CDR1 reads SGHTA; CDR2 reads FQGNSA. The CDR3 totals 16 residues. The CDR3 nucleotides are TGTGCCAGCAGCACCCAACTCACTTCGGGCACAGATACGCAGTATTTT. It yields the protein CASSTQLTSGTDTQYF.

The chain uses TRBV4-1 and TRBJ2-3, with 7 nucleotides matching TRBD2. Germline assignment: CDR1 MGHRA and CDR2 YSYEKL. The trim removed 1 base at V and 4 bases at J, leaving 8 bases unmatched. The CDR3 totals 16 residues. The CDR3 coding sequence is TGCGCCAGCAGCCAAGGAGGCGGGGGAAGGGCAGATACGCAGTATTTT. Translated: CASSQGGGGRADTQYF.

The J gene is TRBJ1-5, the V gene TRBV28, with D uncertain. In germline, CDR1 is MDHEN, CDR2 SYDVKM. The CDR3 consists of 15 residues. V dropped 2 bases and J dropped 0 bases, with 8 bases sitting between them. This CDR3 is CASSLKQYSNQPQHF. DNA for the CDR3: TGTGCCAGCAGTTTAAAGCAGTATAGCAATCAGCCCCAGCATTTT. Full variable domain (remainder filled in from reference TRBV28 and TRBJ1-5): DVKVTQSSRYLVKRTGEKVFLECVQDMDHENMFWYRQDPGLGLRLIYFSYDVKMKEKGDIPEGYSVSREKKERFSLILESASTNQTSMYLCASSLKQYSNQPQHFGDGTRLSIL.